These 30 T cell receptor beta chains were sequenced from one sample in a study of blood T cells in healthy people across ages. Combining a sample-barcoded 5' primer with a J-beta primer mix, a second PCR ran for roughly 6 to 11 cycles. TCRdb processed the 5' RACE reads anew with MiXCR; each CDR3 protein has one entry. This sample carries roughly 1,500,000 distinct CDR3 sequences, roughly 40% of them seen once, and the ten largest clones take 6.5% to 10%. The sequenced sample consisted of blood. The receptors here all came from a woman between 18 and 29 years old in good health.

This clonotype was observed a few times. This chain joins TRBV9 and TRBJ2-1, with 7 bases identical to TRBD1. The CDR3 contains 16 residues. V was clipped by 2 bases and J by 4 bases; unmatched bases: 9. Per germline, CDR1 SGDLS and CDR2 YYNGEE. The CDR3 here is CASSVTGQVLYNEQFF. In DNA form, the CDR3 reads TGTGCCAGCAGCGTGACCGGACAGGTCTTATACAATGAGCAGTTCTTC.

V is TRBV5-1 and J is TRBJ1-1, with D possibly matching TRBD1 (5 bases). V was clipped by 7 bases and J by 3 bases, with 13 bases between them. The CDR3 has 13 amino acids. CDR1 and CDR2 from the germline V gene are SGHRS and YFSETQ. CDR3 coding DNA: TGCGCCAGCCGAGGGGCCGGGGACACTGAAGCTTTCTTT. It codes for CASRGAGDTEAFF.

As regards this clonotype: Germline and junction disagree at one end, which may indicate a read error. The chain joins TRBV25-1 to TRBJ2-7; possible D gene TRBD1, 6 bases. This CDR3 spans 15 amino acids. Germline V CDR1 and CDR2: MGHDK, SYGVNS. This CDR3 reads CASSDNRVSSYGQYF. The CDR3 DNA reads as TGTGCCAGCAGTGATAACAGGGTTAGCTCCTACGGGCAGTACTTC.

This clonotype was recorded a few times. V and J are TRBV28 and TRBJ2-5; maybe TRBD2 (5 bases). The CDR3 contains 14 residues. Germline CDR1 and CDR2: MDHEN and SYDVKM. Trimming took off 3 bases at V and 0 bases at J, with 8 bases between the two ends. CDR3 DNA sequence: TGTGCCAGCAGTTTCAGACTACACCAAGAGACCCAGTACTTC. Translating gives CASSFRLHQETQYF.

This clonotype was seen only a few times. The chain links TRBV28 to TRBJ1-2; D call uncertain. This CDR3 spans 12 amino acids. Germline assignment: CDR1 MDHEN and CDR2 SYDVKM. V lost 6 bases to trimming and J lost 4 bases, with 9 bases between them. The CDR3 loop reads CASREGPYGYTF. DNA for the CDR3: TGTGCCAGCAGGGAGGGCCCCTATGGCTACACCTTC.

The count of this clonotype is one. The CDR3: CASSDTGTSGGNEQFF. The CDR3 nucleotides are TGTGCCAGCAGCGATACCGGGACTAGCGGGGGCAATGAGCAGTTCTTC. The rearrangement uses TRBV9 and TRBJ2-1, with TRBD2 matching 14 bases. V lost 3 bases to trimming and J lost 6 bases; unmatched junction nucleotides: 5. Germline loops: CDR1 SGDLS, CDR2 YYNGEE. This CDR3 contains 16 residues.

To note about this clonotype: A much larger clonotype is one base distant, so this may be a read error. This chain connects TRBV20-1 to TRBJ2-7; TRBD2 matches at 11 bases. The V gene's germline CDR1 is DFQATT and CDR2 SNEGSKA (reference sequence). The CDR3 covers 12 residues. CDR3 sequence reads: CSISGRAYEQYF. Written as DNA, the CDR3 is TGCAGCATTAGCGGGAGGGCCTACGAGCAGTACTTC.

This clonotype was seen a handful of times. CDR3 in amino acids: CASSAVSGVPDEQYF. The CDR3 bases are TGTGCCAGCAGTGCCGTTTCCGGGGTCCCAGACGAGCAGTACTTC. The V call is TRBV28, the J call TRBJ2-7; D might be TRBD2 (5 bases). Germline V gives CDR1 MDHEN, CDR2 SYDVKM. CDR3 length: 15 residues. Trimming took off 5 bases at V and 5 bases at J, with 19 bases between the two ends. Complete variable domain (other parts from reference TRBV28 and TRBJ2-7): DVKVTQSSRYLVKRTGEKVFLECVQDMDHENMFWYRQDPGLGLRLIYFSYDVKMKEKGDIPEGYSVSREKKERFSLILESASTNQTSMYLCASSAVSGVPDEQYFGPGTRLTVT.

The sample holds many counts of this clonotype. The J gene is TRBJ2-5, the V gene TRBV9; D ambiguous. Germline-derived CDR1 and CDR2 are SGDLS and YYNGEE. Trimming removed 5 bases from V and 3 bases from J, with 5 bases in between. The CDR3 totals 11 residues. As DNA, the CDR3 is TGTGCCAGCAGTGCAAAAGAGACCCAGTACTTC. Translated, it gives CASSAKETQYF. Using reference TRBV9 and TRBJ2-5 for the parts outside the CDR3, the full variable domain is DSGVTQTPKHLITATGQRVTLRCSPRSGDLSVYWYQQSLDQGLQFLIQYYNGEERAKGNILERFSAQQFPDLHSELNLSSLELGDSALYFCASSAKETQYFGPGTRLLVL.

The chain recombines TRBV6-5 with TRBJ2-4; D not resolved. The J call is uncertain, as TRBJ2-5 better fits the DNA end. Germline V CDR1 and CDR2: MNHEY, SVGAGI. The CDR3 sequence is 11 residues long. In nucleotides, the CDR3 is TGTGCCAGCATCCTAGAAGAGACCCAGTACTTC. Translating gives CASILEETQYF.

This chain uses TRBV5-1 with TRBJ2-1; the D gene could be TRBD1 or TRBD2 (5 bases each). V was trimmed by 3 bases and J by 4 bases, leaving 17 bases between them. The CDR3 length is 16 residues. Germline V gene sequence: CDR1 SGHRS, CDR2 YFSETQ. The CDR3, as DNA: TGCGCCAGCAGCTCCGGCCCCGGGGCGGAGTACAATGAGCAGTTCTTC. Translated, it gives CASSSGPGAEYNEQFF.

CDR3 in DNA: TGCAGCCTAGGGGGTGTAGCCAAAAACATTCAGTACTTC. Its protein is CSLGGVAKNIQYF. The chain carries TRBV20-1 and TRBJ2-4, with a weak D call TRBD1 (6 bases). This CDR3 contains 13 residues. Germline V CDR1 and CDR2: DFQATT, SNEGSKA (reference sequence).

This clonotype was picked up a small number of times. The J gene is TRBJ2-1, the V gene TRBV3-1; D is unresolved. V lost 6 bases and J lost 8, with 14 bases in between. Germline CDR1 LGHDT, CDR2 YNNKEL (reference sequence). The CDR3 runs to 13 residues. CDR3 region: CASRNEVLDEQFF. In DNA form, the CDR3 reads TGTGCCAGCAGGAACGAGGTGTTGGATGAGCAGTTCTTC.

The rearrangement joins TRBV5-6 to TRBJ2-2, with D unresolved. The CDR3 runs 14 residues. Trimming took 1 base from V and 4 from J, leaving 8 bases between them. Germline lookup yields CDR1 SGHDT and CDR2 YYEEEE. CDR3 sequence (DNA): TGTGCCAGCAGCTTGTCTGGGTTCACCGGGGAGCTGTTTTTT. Protein product: CASSLSGFTGELFF.

This clonotype was seen a handful of times. The chain recombines TRBV21-1 with TRBJ2-1. TRBV21-1 is described as a pseudogene. The CDR3 extends over 12 amino acids. CDR3 DNA sequence: TGTGCCAGCAGCAAAGGTGAAAACGAGCAGTTCTTC. Encoded protein: CASSKGENEQFF.

This clonotype was counted only a few times. The chain uses TRBV5-1 and TRBJ2-7, with D perhaps being TRBD1 or TRBD2 (5 bases each). The J call may be in error: the DNA end matches TRBJ2-5 better. The CDR3 has 15 amino acids. Germline lookup yields CDR1 SGHRS and CDR2 YFSETQ. CDR3 protein: CASSYARGARETQYF. The CDR3 bases are TGCGCCAGCAGCTACGCTCGAGGGGCTCGGGAGACCCAGTACTTC.

The chain couples TRBV4-1 to TRBJ1-5, with D unresolved. With 3 bases removed from V and 2 bases from J, the gap between germline ends came to 14 bases. This CDR3 spans 16 amino acids. Looked up from germline, CDR1 is MGHRA and CDR2 is YSYEKL. The CDR3 here is CASSQPLNGGNQPQHF. The CDR3 DNA follows: TGCGCCAGCAGCCAGCCGTTGAACGGGGGCAATCAGCCCCAGCATTTT.

The chain joins TRBV3-1 to TRBJ1-6, with 9 bases matching TRBD1. Germline trimming cut 1 base from V and 6 bases from J; bases unmatched to any gene: 1. The CDR3 runs to 15 residues. Germline CDR1 LGHDT, CDR2 YNNKEL (reference sequence). The CDR3 sequence: CASSQGGQGNSPLHF. CDR3 sequence (DNA): TGTGCCAGCAGCCAAGGGGGACAGGGTAATTCACCCCTCCACTTT. Using reference TRBV3-1 and TRBJ1-6 for the parts outside the CDR3, the full variable domain is DTAVSQTPKYLVTQMGNDKSIKCEQNLGHDTMYWYKQDSKKFLKIMFSYNNKELIINETVPNRFSPKSPDKAHLNLHINSLELGDSAVYFCASSQGGQGNSPLHFGNGTRLTVT.

This clonotype was counted many times. The V and J genes are TRBV25-1 and TRBJ1-6; D call uncertain. Deletions cut 1 base from V and 7 bases from J, with 5 bases between. The length of the CDR3 is 13 residues. The germline V gene encodes CDR1 MGHDK and CDR2 SYGVNS. CDR3 protein: CASSESGNSPLHF. CDR3 sequence (DNA): TGTGCCAGCAGTGAATCGGGGAATTCACCCCTCCACTTT.

This chain joins TRBV2 and TRBJ2-5; no clear D. Trimming removed 10 bases at V and 7 bases at J, with 10 bases between. The germline CDR1 and CDR2 sequences are SNHLY and FYNNEI. The CDR3 extends over 10 amino acids. The CDR3 is CANILGTQYF. The CDR3 nucleotides are TGTGCCAATATTCTAGGGACCCAGTACTTC.

The chain carries TRBV20-1 and TRBJ2-7; TRBD1 might be the D (6 bases). The germline CDR1 and CDR2 sequences are DFQATT and SNEGSKA (reference sequence). CDR3 length equals 15 residues. The germline V and J ends were trimmed by 0 bases and 6 bases, with 18 bases remaining between them. In DNA, the CDR3 is TGCAGTGCTAGAGATCCCCTAGGGGGAGTCCTCGAGCAGTACTTC. Amino acid sequence: CSARDPLGGVLEQYF.

The chain joins TRBV2 to TRBJ2-1, with D maybe TRBD1 (5 bases). V dropped 8 bases and J dropped 13 bases, with 24 bases sitting between them. The CDR3 totals 14 residues. Germline V gene data show CDR1 as SNHLY and CDR2 as FYNNEI. The CDR3 DNA reads as TGTGCCAGCCCCCCAAGGGGCTTTTTGGAGACCCAGTTCTTC. Its protein is CASPPRGFLETQFF.

This clonotype was recorded at least ten times. This chain's CDR3 is CASSQGQGGYTF. The CDR3 DNA reads as TGTGCCAGCAGCCAAGGACAGGGGGGGTACACCTTC. The genes are TRBV3-1 and TRBJ1-2, with 9 nucleotides matching TRBD1. After removal of 1 base from V and 11 bases from J, the junction contained 2 bases not matched to a gene. The germline V gene has CDR1 LGHDT and CDR2 YNNKEL (reference sequence). The CDR3 extends over 12 amino acids.

This clonotype was seen repeatedly, ten times or more. This chain joins TRBV6-6 and TRBJ2-7; D gene ambiguous. This CDR3 spans 11 amino acids. Germline CDR1 MNHNY, CDR2 SVGAGI (reference sequence). The V and J ends lost 7 bases and 5 bases respectively, with 9 bases between them. This chain's CDR3 is CASTDLNEQYF. The CDR3 DNA reads TGTGCCAGCACGGATCTTAACGAGCAGTACTTC.

This clonotype was counted only a few times. This rearrangement joins TRBV14 to TRBJ2-1; D is ambiguous. The V end lost 2 bases, the J end lost 2 bases, and 10 bases lay between the germline ends. Germline V gene sequence: CDR1 SGHDN, CDR2 FVKESK. The CDR3 is 15 residues long. In DNA form, the CDR3 reads TGTGCCAGCAGCCAATACCTCCTGGCCTACAATGAGCAGTTCTTC. Translated: CASSQYLLAYNEQFF.

This chain links TRBV12-3 or TRBV12-4 with TRBJ2-3; D gene uncertain. The CDR3 contains 14 residues. V was trimmed by 6 bases and J by 4 bases, leaving 14 bases between them. The CDR3 sequence is CASSPPGSSDTQYF. For the CDR3, the DNA is TGTGCCAGCAGCCCACCGGGCTCCTCAGATACGCAGTATTTT.

The chain couples TRBV10-2 to TRBJ2-5; D might be TRBD1 or TRBD2, each matching 7 bases. Trimming removed 4 bases from V and 11 bases from J, with 20 bases in between. Germline V gene data show CDR1 as WSHSY and CDR2 as SAAADI. The CDR3 has 14 amino acids. The CDR3 DNA reads TGCGCCAGCAGTGCTGCAGGGGGGGGAAATGGGCAGTACTTC. It yields the protein CASSAAGGGNGQYF.

There are a few counts of this clonotype. The J gene is TRBJ2-7, the V gene TRBV6-1, with a tentative D call TRBD2 (5 bases). Germline CDR1 is MNHNS and CDR2 is SASEGT. CDR3 length equals 13 residues. V lost 2 bases and J lost 4, with 9 bases in between. The CDR3: CASSETSWYEQYF. In DNA, the CDR3 is TGTGCCAGCAGTGAAACTAGTTGGTACGAGCAGTACTTC.

This clonotype has only a few counts. The rearrangement joins TRBV7-8 to TRBJ2-3; 7 bases align to TRBD1. Germline V CDR1 and CDR2: SGHVS, FQNEAQ. The CDR3 totals 17 residues. Unmatched junction bases numbered 10, after V lost 2 bases and J lost 2 bases. In nucleotides, the CDR3 is TGTGCCAGCAGCTTATTCTTTCCCCAGGGGGTCACAGATACGCAGTATTTT. Amino acid sequence: CASSLFFPQGVTDTQYF.

As for this clonotype: This may stem from a read error, because a much larger clone lies one nucleotide away. The chain links TRBV5-1 to TRBJ2-7; TRBD2 matches 11 bases. Trimming cost V 3 bases and J 7 bases; bases outside gene matches: 12. CDR1 and CDR2 from the germline V gene are SGHRS and YFSETQ. The CDR3 sequence is 16 residues long. The CDR3 protein is CASSSSSGGTYNEQYF. The CDR3 nucleotides are TGCGCCAGCAGCTCTTCTAGCGGGGGGACCTACAATGAGCAGTACTTC.